This T cell receptor (beta chain) was captured in a study of control samples from healthy donors and cancer patients. Repertoires were generated with immunoSEQ multiplex PCR, while TCRdb's copy carries only in-frame clones and drops some. The sample carries roughly 55,000 clones, approximately 95% recorded once. Germline V gives CDR1 LNHDA, CDR2 SQIVND (reference sequence). The CDR3 has 16 residues. Trimming at V came to 4 bases and at J to 7 bases, leaving 5 bases not matched to a gene. The receptor was isolated from a woman between 18 and 30 years old in good health. The sample was blood. The chain uses TRBV19 and TRBJ1-6, with TRBD1 matching 12 bases. The CDR3 nucleotides are TGTGCCAGTAGTACCCTCGGGACAGGGGGCAATTCACCCCTCCACTTT. This translates into CASSTLGTGGNSPLHF.